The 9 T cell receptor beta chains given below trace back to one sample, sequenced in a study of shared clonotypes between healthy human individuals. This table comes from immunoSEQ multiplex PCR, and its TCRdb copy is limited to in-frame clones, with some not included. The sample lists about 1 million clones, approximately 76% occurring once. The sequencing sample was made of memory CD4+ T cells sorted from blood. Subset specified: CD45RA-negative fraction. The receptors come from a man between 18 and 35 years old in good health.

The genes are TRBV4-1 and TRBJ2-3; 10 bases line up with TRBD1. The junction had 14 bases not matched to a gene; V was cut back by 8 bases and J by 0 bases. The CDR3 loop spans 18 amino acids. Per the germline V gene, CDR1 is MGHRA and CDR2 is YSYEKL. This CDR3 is CASRLWGQGRRSTDTQYF. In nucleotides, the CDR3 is TGCGCCAGCCGTCTGTGGGGACAGGGGAGGCGCAGCACAGATACGCAGTATTTT.

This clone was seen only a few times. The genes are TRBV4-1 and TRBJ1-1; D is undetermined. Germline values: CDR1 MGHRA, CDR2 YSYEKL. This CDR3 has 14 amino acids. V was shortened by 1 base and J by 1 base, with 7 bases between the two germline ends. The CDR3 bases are TGCGCCAGCAGCCAAGGGGAATGGAACACTGAAGCTTTCTTT. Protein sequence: CASSQGEWNTEAFF.

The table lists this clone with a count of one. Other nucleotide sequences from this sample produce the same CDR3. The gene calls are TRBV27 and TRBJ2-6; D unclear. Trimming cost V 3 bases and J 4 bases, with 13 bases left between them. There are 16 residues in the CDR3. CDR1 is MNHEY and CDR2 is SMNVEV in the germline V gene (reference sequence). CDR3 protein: CASSLGPRTGANVLTF. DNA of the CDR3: TGTGCCAGCAGTTTGGGTCCGAGAACCGGGGCCAACGTCCTGACTTTC.

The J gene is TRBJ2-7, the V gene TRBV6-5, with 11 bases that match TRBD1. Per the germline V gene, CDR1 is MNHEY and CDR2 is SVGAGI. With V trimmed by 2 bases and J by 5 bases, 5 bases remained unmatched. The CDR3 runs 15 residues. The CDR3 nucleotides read TGTGCCAGCAGTTACCCGGGACAGGGGGTGAACGAGCAGTACTTC. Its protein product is CASSYPGQGVNEQYF.

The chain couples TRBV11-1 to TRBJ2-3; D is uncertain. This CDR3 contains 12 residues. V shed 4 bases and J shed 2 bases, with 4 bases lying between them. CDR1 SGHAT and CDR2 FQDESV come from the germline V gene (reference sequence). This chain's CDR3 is CASSSHTDTQYF. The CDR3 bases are TGTGCCAGCAGCTCACACACAGATACGCAGTATTTT.

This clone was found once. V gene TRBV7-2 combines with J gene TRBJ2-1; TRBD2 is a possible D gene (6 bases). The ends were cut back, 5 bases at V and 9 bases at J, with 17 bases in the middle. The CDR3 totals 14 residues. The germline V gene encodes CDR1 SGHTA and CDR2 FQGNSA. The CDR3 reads CASSTGGILGEQFF. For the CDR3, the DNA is TGTGCCAGCAGCACCGGCGGGATCTTGGGTGAGCAGTTCTTC.

The CDR3 nucleotides read TGTGCCAGCAGTGAAATCGGGGCCGGGGGCATTCAGTACTTC. Translated, it gives CASSEIGAGGIQYF. The J gene is TRBJ2-4, the V gene TRBV6-1, with D tentatively TRBD2 (6 bases). V lost 2 bases and J 9 bases, leaving 14 bases between the germline ends. This CDR3 spans 14 amino acids. Germline lookup yields CDR1 MNHNS and CDR2 SASEGT.

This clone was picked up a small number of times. The CDR3: CAISNRQEYGYTF. CDR3 nucleotide sequence: TGTGCCATCAGTAACCGACAGGAATATGGCTACACCTTC. This chain uses TRBV10-3 with TRBJ1-2; the D gene is possibly TRBD1 (6 bases). Germline assignment: CDR1 ENHRY and CDR2 SYGVKD. The length of the CDR3 is 13 residues. V lost 5 bases to trimming and J lost 5 bases, with 12 bases between them.

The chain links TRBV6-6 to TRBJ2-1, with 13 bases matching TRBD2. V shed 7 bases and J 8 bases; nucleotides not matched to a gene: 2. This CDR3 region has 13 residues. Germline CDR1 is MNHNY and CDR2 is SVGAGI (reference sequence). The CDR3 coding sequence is TGTGCCAGCACCACTAGCGGGAGGGATGAGCAGTTCTTC. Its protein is CASTTSGRDEQFF.